One and the same sample provided the 16 T cell receptor beta chains below, sequenced in a study of CD8 T cells in ankylosing spondylitis. TCRdb used MiXCR to reprocess the 5' RACE reads, holding one entry per CDR3 protein. The sample lists a few hundred thousand distinct CDR3 sequences, around a tenth seen once, with under 8% in the top ten. Sequenced material: blood, either unsorted or a sorted T cell fraction (not recorded which). These receptors originate from a male donor with ankylosing spondylitis or in good health (not recorded which).

This clonotype occurred many times. The chain employs TRBV11-2 and TRBJ2-3; 9 nucleotides match TRBD1. V lost 2 bases, J lost 9 bases, and 9 bases stayed unmatched. This CDR3 contains 15 residues. The germline V gene encodes CDR1 SGHAT and CDR2 FQNNGV. Here the CDR3 reads CASSLSSGQGLTQYF. The CDR3 DNA reads TGTGCCAGCAGCTTATCCTCAGGACAGGGGCTGACGCAGTATTTT. Drawing the rest from reference TRBV11-2 and TRBJ2-3, the complete variable domain is EAGVAQSPRYKIIEKRQSVAFWCNPISGHATLYWYQQILGQGPKLLIQFQNNGVVDDSQLPKDRFSAERLKGVDSTLKIQPAKLEDSAVYLCASSLSSGQGLTQYFGPGTRLTVL.

This clonotype was recorded at least ten times. The chain uses TRBV6-1 and TRBJ1-5; 7 bases fit TRBD1. From germline, CDR1 is MNHNS and CDR2 SASEGT. J lost 7 bases, V lost 6 bases, and 9 bases had no gene match. The CDR3 loop spans 14 amino acids. The CDR3 here is CASRHRGFSQPQHF. Here the CDR3 DNA reads TGTGCCAGCAGACACAGGGGATTTTCGCAGCCCCAGCATTTT.

This clonotype was counted many times. This chain connects TRBV5-1 to TRBJ2-1; 14 nucleotides align to TRBD2. The CDR3 loop spans 18 amino acids. Per the germline V gene, CDR1 is SGHRS and CDR2 is YFSETQ. V lost 4 bases, J lost 0 bases, and 6 bases stayed unmatched. The CDR3 spells CASSPAGLAGVSYNEQFF. CDR3 DNA sequence: TGCGCCAGCAGCCCGGCGGGACTAGCGGGAGTCTCCTACAATGAGCAGTTCTTC.

Ten or more counts support this clonotype. The chain carries TRBV10-3 and TRBJ2-7; weak D call: TRBD1 (6 bases). V lost 3 bases and J 6 bases, leaving 15 bases between the germline ends. The CDR3 length is 14 residues. Germline loops: CDR1 ENHRY, CDR2 SYGVKD. CDR3 in amino acids: CAISETAGVGEQYF. The CDR3 DNA reads as TGTGCCATCAGTGAAACGGCAGGGGTGGGCGAGCAGTACTTC.

A few counts support this clonotype. The V call is TRBV12-3 or TRBV12-4, the J call TRBJ2-6, with 7 bases lining up with TRBD1. With 6 bases clipped from V and 0 bases from J, the junction kept 14 bases outside the gene matches. This CDR3 spans 19 amino acids. CDR3 nucleotide sequence: TGTGCCAGCAGCCCTGGGACAGCCCGTTCTCTCTCTGGGGCCAACGTCCTGACTTTC. This sequence encodes CASSPGTARSLSGANVLTF.

The CDR3 reads CASSLFGGPTDTQYF. CDR3 nucleotides: TGTGCCAGCAGCTTATTTGGGGGCCCCACAGATACGCAGTATTTT. The chain recombines TRBV7-2 with TRBJ2-3; maybe TRBD1 (6 bases). In germline, CDR1 is SGHTA, CDR2 FQGNSA. The V end was cut by 2 bases, the J end by 2 bases, with 11 bases between. The CDR3 contains 15 residues.

This clonotype has a count of ten or more. The V call is TRBV25-1, the J call TRBJ2-7; TRBD1 matches at 7 bases. Germline CDR1 and CDR2: MGHDK and SYGVNS. Unmatched junction bases numbered 6, after V lost 1 base and J lost 0 bases. This CDR3 region has 16 residues. The CDR3 coding sequence is TGTGCCAGCAGTGAATTAGGGACAGAAGGCTCCTACGAGCAGTACTTC. This encodes CASSELGTEGSYEQYF.

Many counts were recorded for this clonotype. The gene calls are TRBV12-3 or TRBV12-4 and TRBJ1-1, with D tentatively TRBD1 (5 bases). Trimming left V 7 bases short and J 1 base short, with 13 bases between. CDR3 length: 14 amino acids. CDR3 sequence: CASTVDRKNTEAFF. The CDR3 DNA sequence: TGTGCCAGCACCGTTGACAGAAAGAACACTGAAGCTTTCTTT.

There are many counts of this clonotype. V usage is TRBV5-1 and J usage is TRBJ1-2; D remains unclear. CDR3 length: 14 amino acids. Germline V gene sequence: CDR1 SGHRS, CDR2 YFSETQ. V lost 3 bases and J lost 4, with 13 bases in between. The DNA for the CDR3 is TGCGCCAGCAGCTCCAGGACGGAAACCTATGGCTACACCTTC. This gives the protein CASSSRTETYGYTF. The complete variable domain, with remaining parts taken from reference TRBV5-1 and TRBJ1-2, reads KAGVTQTPRYLIKTRGQQVTLSCSPISGHRSVSWYQQTPGQGLQFLFEYFSETQRNKGNFPGRFSGRQFSNSRSEMNVSTLELGDSALYLCASSSRTETYGYTFGSGTRLTVV.

This clonotype was detected many times. This chain connects TRBV5-1 to TRBJ2-1; D remains ambiguous. Trimming cost V 3 bases and J 5 bases, with 9 bases left between them. CDR3 length: 13 amino acids. From germline, CDR1 is SGHRS and CDR2 YFSETQ. CDR3 sequence reads: CASSYRRDNEQFF. In DNA form, the CDR3 reads TGCGCCAGCAGCTACCGACGGGACAATGAGCAGTTCTTC.

The chain links TRBV5-4 to TRBJ2-3; perhaps TRBD2 as D (5 bases). Per germline, CDR1 SGHNT and CDR2 YYREEE (reference sequence). V lost 3 bases to trimming and J lost 0 bases, with 8 bases between them. The CDR3 length is 14 residues. The CDR3 bases are TGTGCCAGCAGCTGGGAGTCGAGCACAGATACGCAGTATTTT. This translates into CASSWESSTDTQYF.

Many counts were recorded for this clonotype. The chain carries TRBV20-1 and TRBJ2-1; possibly TRBD2 for D (6 bases). V gave up 1 base and J gave up 0 bases, with 13 bases separating them. The CDR3 loop spans 16 amino acids. Per the germline V gene, CDR1 is DFQATT and CDR2 is SNEGSKA (reference sequence). The CDR3 loop reads CSARGGETSSYNEQFF. As DNA, the CDR3 is TGCAGTGCTAGAGGCGGGGAAACAAGCTCCTACAATGAGCAGTTCTTC.

This clonotype occurred many times. This chain uses TRBV7-9 with TRBJ2-7; TRBD2 matches at 8 bases. The trim removed 7 bases at V and 3 bases at J, leaving 8 bases unmatched. Germline CDR1 SEHNR, CDR2 FQNEAQ (reference sequence). The CDR3 is 14 residues long. CDR3 amino acids: CASTLGSGGYEQYF. The CDR3 DNA sequence: TGTGCCAGCACCCTAGGGAGCGGGGGCTACGAGCAGTACTTC.

This clonotype occurred once. Possible read error: a much larger clone is one base away. The chain links TRBV7-3 to TRBJ1-1; 7 bases are shared with TRBD1. V shed 5 bases, J shed 11 bases, and the junction held 8 bases outside the gene matches. This CDR3 spans 12 amino acids. CDR1 and CDR2 from the germline V gene are SGHTA and FQGTGA. CDR3 loop: CASSQLQGPAFF. In DNA, the CDR3 is TGTGCCAGCAGCCAATTACAGGGGCCTGCTTTCTTT.

This clonotype was observed many times. V and J are TRBV5-1 and TRBJ2-3; 10 bases agree with TRBD2. With V trimmed by 4 bases and J by 4 bases, 6 bases remained unmatched. Per the germline V gene, CDR1 is SGHRS and CDR2 is YFSETQ. This CDR3 spans 15 amino acids. Here the CDR3 DNA reads TGCGCCAGCAGCCCTAGCGGGAGACAATCAGATACGCAGTATTTT. Its protein product is CASSPSGRQSDTQYF.

This clonotype was seen repeatedly, ten times or more. The genes are TRBV27 and TRBJ2-1; TRBD1 or TRBD2 may be the D gene (5 bases each). Germline CDR1 MNHEY, CDR2 SMNVEV (reference sequence). Trimming left V 6 bases short and J 4 bases short, with 16 bases between. This CDR3 region has 15 residues. CDR3 nucleotide sequence: TGTGCCAGCAGCTACGGGACGGCACTTTACAATGAGCAGTTCTTC. Protein product: CASSYGTALYNEQFF.